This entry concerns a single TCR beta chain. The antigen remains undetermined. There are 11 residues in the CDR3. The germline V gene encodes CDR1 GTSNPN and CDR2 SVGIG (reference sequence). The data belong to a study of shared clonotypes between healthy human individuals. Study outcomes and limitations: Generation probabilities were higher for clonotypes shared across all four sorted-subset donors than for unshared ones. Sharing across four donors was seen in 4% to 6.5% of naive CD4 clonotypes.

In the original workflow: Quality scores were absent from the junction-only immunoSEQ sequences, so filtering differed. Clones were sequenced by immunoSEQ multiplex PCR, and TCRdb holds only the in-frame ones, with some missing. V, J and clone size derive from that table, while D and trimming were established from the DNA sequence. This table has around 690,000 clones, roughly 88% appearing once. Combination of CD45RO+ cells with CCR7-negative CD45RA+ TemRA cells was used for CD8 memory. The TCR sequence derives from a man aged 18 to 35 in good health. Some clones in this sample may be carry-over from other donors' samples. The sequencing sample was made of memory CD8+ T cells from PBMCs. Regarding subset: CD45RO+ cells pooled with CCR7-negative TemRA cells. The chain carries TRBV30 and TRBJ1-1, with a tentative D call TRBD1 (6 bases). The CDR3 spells CAGDRRTEAFF. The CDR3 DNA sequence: TGTGCGGGAGACAGGAGGACTGAAGCTTTCTTT.